These T cell receptor beta chains were read from a single sample in a study of blood T cells in healthy people across ages. Each CDR3 protein gets one entry after TCRdb re-called the 5' RACE reads with MiXCR. The sample yields about 1,400,000 distinct CDR3 sequences, 59% seen once. Material: blood. The receptors stem from a man younger than 30 in good health. Each CDR3 is given with its conserved first and last residue. The D gene is left open where the match is weak. Size is stated for part of the rows, as once, few or many counts, or as a class when the clone is expanded.

D gene	V gene	clone size	J gene	CDR3 protein	CDR3 DNA
-	TRBV24-1	few	TRBJ2-5	CATSDSVQETQYF	TGTGCCACCAGTGATTCCGTCCAAGAGACCCAGTACTTC
TRBD2	TRBV5-1	-	TRBJ2-1	CASSLIASGSLNEQFF	TGCGCCAGCAGCTTGATCGCGAGCGGGAGTCTCAATGAGCAGTTCTTC
-	TRBV12-3/TRBV12-4	-	TRBJ2-1	CASTIGRGEQFF	TGTGCCAGCACCATAGGGCGGGGTGAGCAGTTCTTC
-	TRBV5-1	-	TRBJ2-3	CASSPARGAGDTQYF	TGCGCCAGCAGCCCCGCCCGGGGGGCCGGTGATACGCAGTATTTT
TRBD1	TRBV29-1	-	TRBJ2-7	CSVEGTGAEQYF	TGCAGCGTTGAAGGGACAGGGGCCGAGCAGTACTTC
TRBD1	TRBV27	-	TRBJ2-1	CASSFSGGSERFF	TGTGCCAGCAGTTTCTCAGGGGGTTCTGAGCGGTTCTTC
TRBD1	TRBV6-1	-	TRBJ1-6	CASRATGDNSPLHF	TGTGCCAGCAGGGCGACAGGGGATAATTCACCCCTCCACTTT
-	TRBV11-2	many	TRBJ2-7	CASSLMGYEQYF	TGTGCCAGCAGCTTAATGGGCTACGAGCAGTACTTC
-	TRBV3-1	-	TRBJ1-4	CASSQDMGEKLFF	TGTGCCAGCAGCCAAGATATGGGGGAAAAACTGTTTTTT
TRBD1	TRBV20-1	few	TRBJ2-7	CSARSGQGFYEQYF	TGCAGTGCTAGAAGCGGACAGGGTTTTTACGAGCAGTACTTC
-	TRBV5-1	few	TRBJ2-7	CASRPSGKSYEQYF	TGCGCCAGCCGACCCTCGGGGAAATCCTACGAGCAGTACTTC
-	TRBV6-1	-	TRBJ1-5	CASSVGALFNQPQHF	TGTGCCAGCAGTGTGGGGGCCCTATTCAATCAGCCCCAGCATTTT
TRBD2	TRBV24-1	-	TRBJ2-7	CATRPGLGCLRTSTVYEQYF	TGTGCCACCAGGCCGGGACTAGGTTGTCTTCGTACGTCGACTGTCTACGAGCAGTACTTC
-	TRBV29-1	-	TRBJ2-7	CSAHWGDSYEQYF	TGCAGCGCCCATTGGGGGGACTCCTACGAGCAGTACTTC
TRBD2	TRBV4-3	-	TRBJ2-3	CASSQDRLAGGLTDTQYF	TGCGCCAGCAGCCAAGATCGGCTAGCGGGGGGGCTGACAGATACGCAGTATTTT